This T cell receptor beta chain was retrieved from a study of T cells in Graves' hyperthyroidism and ophthalmopathy. Overall study findings and caveats: Separation of ophthalmopathy from stable hyperthyroidism was achieved by a 13 V-J model. In the blood, most expanded thyroid clonotypes above 0.001 appeared as well.

Using RNA transcripts as the source, TCR beta CDR3 regions were amplified. With the HTBI primer set, the TCR CDR3 went through a first round of RT-PCR. TCRdb used MiXCR to reprocess the multiplex PCR reads, holding one entry per CDR3 protein. This repertoire shows 600,000 or so distinct CDR3 sequences, about 16% found once; its top ten account for 3.8%. There are many counts of this clonotype. Its matching antigen is unknown. Sequences were obtained from blood. This clonotype was obtained from a woman between 25 and 40 years old with Graves' hyperthyroidism.

CDR3 loop: CASSYDPNRGAATEAFF. CDR3 nucleotides: TGTGCCAGCAGTTACGACCCGAATAGGGGAGCCGCCACTGAAGCTTTCTTT. The V gene is TRBV6-5, the J gene TRBJ1-1, with a possible D match to TRBD1 (5 bases). CDR1 and CDR2 (germline): MNHEY, SVGAGI. Between the trimmed V and J ends, which lost 2 bases and 4 bases, there was a span of 20 bases. This CDR3 region has 17 residues.